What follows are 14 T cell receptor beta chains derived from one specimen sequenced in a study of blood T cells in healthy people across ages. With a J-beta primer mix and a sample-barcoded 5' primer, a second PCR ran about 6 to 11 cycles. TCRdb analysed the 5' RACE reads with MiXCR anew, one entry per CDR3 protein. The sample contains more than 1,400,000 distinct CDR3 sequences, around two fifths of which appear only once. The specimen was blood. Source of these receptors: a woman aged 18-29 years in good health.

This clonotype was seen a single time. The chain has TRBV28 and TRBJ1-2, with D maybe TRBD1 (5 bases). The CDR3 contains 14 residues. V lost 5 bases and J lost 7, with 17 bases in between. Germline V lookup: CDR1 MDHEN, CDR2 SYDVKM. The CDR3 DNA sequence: TGTGCCAGCAGTAGGGGATACAGTTCGGGTGGCTACACCTTC. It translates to CASSRGYSSGGYTF.

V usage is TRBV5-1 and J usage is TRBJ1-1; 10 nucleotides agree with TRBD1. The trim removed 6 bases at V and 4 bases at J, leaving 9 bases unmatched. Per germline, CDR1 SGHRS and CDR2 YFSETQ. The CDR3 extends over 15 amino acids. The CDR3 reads CASTHGGTGATEAFF. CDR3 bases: TGCGCCAGCACCCACGGTGGGACAGGGGCCACTGAAGCTTTCTTT.

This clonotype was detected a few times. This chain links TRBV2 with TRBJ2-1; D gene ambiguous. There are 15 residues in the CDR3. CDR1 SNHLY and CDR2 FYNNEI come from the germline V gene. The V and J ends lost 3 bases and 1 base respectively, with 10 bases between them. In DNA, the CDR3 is TGTGCCAGCAGTGATCAAGCGTCATCCTACAATGAGCAGTTCTTC. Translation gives CASSDQASSYNEQFF.

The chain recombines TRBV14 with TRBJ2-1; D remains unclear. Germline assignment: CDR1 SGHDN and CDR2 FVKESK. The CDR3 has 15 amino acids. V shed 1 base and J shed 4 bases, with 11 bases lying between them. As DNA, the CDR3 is TGTGCCAGCAGCCAAGCGCTTACCGGGTACAATGAGCAGTTCTTC. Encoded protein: CASSQALTGYNEQFF.

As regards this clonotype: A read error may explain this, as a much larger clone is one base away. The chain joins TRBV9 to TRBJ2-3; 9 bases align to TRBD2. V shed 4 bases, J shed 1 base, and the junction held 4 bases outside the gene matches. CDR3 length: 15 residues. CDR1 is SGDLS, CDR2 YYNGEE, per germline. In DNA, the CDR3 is TGTGCCAGCAGCTTAATAGCGGGGGGCACAGATACGCAGTATTTT. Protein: CASSLIAGGTDTQYF.

The CDR3 protein is CASSTRKQLQPQHF. For the CDR3, the DNA is TGTGCCAGCAGTACCAGGAAACAGCTCCAGCCCCAGCATTTT. The J gene is TRBJ1-5, the V gene TRBV28; D gene unclear. There are 14 residues in the CDR3. Trimming removed 5 bases at V and 7 bases at J, with 15 bases between. The V gene's germline CDR1 is MDHEN and CDR2 SYDVKM.

CDR3 loop: CASRNREDYGYTF. For the CDR3, the DNA is TGTGCCAGCAGAAACAGGGAGGACTATGGCTACACCTTC. The chain is built from TRBV12-3 or TRBV12-4 and TRBJ1-2, with a weak D call TRBD1 (6 bases). CDR3 length: 13 amino acids. Trimming removed 6 bases from V and 3 bases from J, with 11 bases in between.

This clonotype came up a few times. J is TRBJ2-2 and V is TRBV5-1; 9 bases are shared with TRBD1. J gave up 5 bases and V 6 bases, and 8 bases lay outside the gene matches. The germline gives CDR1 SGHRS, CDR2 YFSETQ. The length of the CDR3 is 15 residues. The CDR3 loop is CASKTWTGVTGELFF. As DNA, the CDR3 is TGCGCCAGCAAAACATGGACAGGGGTTACCGGGGAGCTGTTTTTT.

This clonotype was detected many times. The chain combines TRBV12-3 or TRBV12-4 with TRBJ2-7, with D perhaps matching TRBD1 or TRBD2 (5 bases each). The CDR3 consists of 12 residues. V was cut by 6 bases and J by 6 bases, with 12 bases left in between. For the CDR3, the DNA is TGTGCCAGCAGCCACTTTGGGGGCGAGCAGTACTTC. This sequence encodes CASSHFGGEQYF.

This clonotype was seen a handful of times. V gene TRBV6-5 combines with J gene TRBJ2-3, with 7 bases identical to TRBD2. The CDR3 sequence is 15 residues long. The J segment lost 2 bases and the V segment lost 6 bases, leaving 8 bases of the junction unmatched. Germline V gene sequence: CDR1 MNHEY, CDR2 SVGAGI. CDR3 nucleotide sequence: TGTGCCAGCAGGGGGGGGAGGGTACTCACAGATACGCAGTATTTT. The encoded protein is CASRGGRVLTDTQYF.

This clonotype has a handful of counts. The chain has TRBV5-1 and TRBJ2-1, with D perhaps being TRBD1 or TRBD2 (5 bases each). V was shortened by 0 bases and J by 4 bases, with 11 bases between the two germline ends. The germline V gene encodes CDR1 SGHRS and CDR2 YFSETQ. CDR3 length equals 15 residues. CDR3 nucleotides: TGCGCCAGCAGCTTGGAGGGGAGCTATTACAATGAGCAGTTCTTC. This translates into CASSLEGSYYNEQFF.

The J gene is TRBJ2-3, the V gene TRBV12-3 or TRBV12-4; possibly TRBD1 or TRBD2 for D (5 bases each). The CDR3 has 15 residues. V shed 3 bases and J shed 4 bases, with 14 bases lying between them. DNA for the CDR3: TGTGCCAGCAGTTTTGGCGGCGTGGGGGCAGATACGCAGTATTTT. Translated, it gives CASSFGGVGADTQYF.

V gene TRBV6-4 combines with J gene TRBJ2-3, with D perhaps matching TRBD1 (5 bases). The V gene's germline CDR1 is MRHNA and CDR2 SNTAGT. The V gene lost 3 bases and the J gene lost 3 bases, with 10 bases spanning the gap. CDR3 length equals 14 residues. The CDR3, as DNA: TGTGCCAGCAGTGAAAGCAGGGTGACAGATACGCAGTATTTT. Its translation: CASSESRVTDTQYF.

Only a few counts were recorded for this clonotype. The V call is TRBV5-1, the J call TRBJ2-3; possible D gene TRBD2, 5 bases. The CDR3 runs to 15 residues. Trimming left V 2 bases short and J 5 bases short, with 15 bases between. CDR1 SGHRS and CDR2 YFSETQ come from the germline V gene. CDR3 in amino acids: CASSFGGVGEDTQYF. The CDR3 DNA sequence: TGCGCCAGCAGCTTCGGAGGAGTTGGTGAAGATACGCAGTATTTT.